The present entry profiles one TCR beta chain with its context. What this receptor recognizes is not known. Per-base quality was not reported, and no clone a single base away is much larger than it. Per the germline V gene (reference sequence), LGHDT is the CDR1 and YNNKEL is the CDR2. Germline trimming: 0 bases from V, 13 bases from J; junction bases outside gene matches: 11. From the cysteine through the phenylalanine, the CDR3 covers 16 amino acids. Only CDR3 DNA remains: 48 bases, in frame from the first base. These data originate in a study of blood T cell repertoires in COVID-19 (dated by TCRdb to about 2020). With regard to the full study: The collaborator samples originated in the United States, Italy and Spain and spanned the acute and convalescent phases of COVID-19. The material from the prospective study consisted of cDNA or gDNA derived from T cells, B-cell-depleted T cells, or PBMCs. The dataset comprised deeply sampled blood TCRbeta repertoires from subjects exposed to, actively infected with, or recovered from COVID-19. A freely available public database, intended as a resource for researchers studying the immune response to SARS-CoV-2, is where the repertoires were released. Samples came from the ongoing ImmuneRACE study (first 160 participants) plus 1,254 subjects from 6 global collaborators. Nearly every sample came with metadata listing a de-identified subject ID, COVID-19 status, age in years and sex. Where available, HLA class I and class II types were obtained from metadata supplied by the sample provider rather than from assay-based typing. Points the paper makes about the study in general: The amount of clinical and demographic metadata varied by source and participant and was provided uncurated.

At one collaborating source in Seattle, patients were enrolled during active infection and were followed longitudinally through the course of disease. The collaborating institutions used their own protocols to collect whole blood in K2EDTA tubes. For TCRbeta analysis, collaborator samples were shipped as frozen whole blood, as isolated PBMCs, or as DNA extracted from either sample type. TCRbeta CDR3 regions were amplified from genomic DNA by means of the immunoSEQ Assay, a bias-controlled multiplex PCR. Concerning the study's data processing: The number of nucleated cells in each sample was estimated from the amplification of reference gene primers within the assay. To quantify the absolute abundance of each unique TCRbeta CDR3 rearrangement, sequence reads were collapsed and filtered. For each sample, productive Simpson clonality was calculated by taking the square root of Simpson's diversity index across productive rearrangements. TCRdb holds this immuneACCESS table with in-frame rearrangements only. Some clones are missing; in checked studies, unresolved V genes explain under half, and the rest has no known cause. Clone size and the V and J calls come from that table; the DNA yielded D and trimming. The sample has 200,000 to 300,000 clones on record, around nine tenths of them singletons. Roughly 5.6% of the sample is held by the ten biggest clonotypes.

The specimen was peripheral blood. The receptor's source is a woman between 55 and 75 years old with COVID-19, enrolled during active disease. This sequence uses TRBV3-1 (or the pseudogene TRBV3-2) and TRBJ2-2, with 10 bases matching TRBD2. The CDR3 region has the sequence CASSQEVSSGRRWLFF. At the DNA level, the sequence is TGTGCCAGCAGCCAAGAGGTCTCTAGCGGGAGACGGTGGCTGTTTTTT.